This passage covers 11 T cell receptor beta chains from one sample sequenced in a study of control samples from healthy donors and cancer patients. Repertoires were generated with immunoSEQ multiplex PCR, while TCRdb's copy carries only in-frame clones and drops some. The sample has around 170,000 clones; around 88% are singletons. Input material: blood. These TCRs come from a woman under 40 in good health.

The rearrangement joins TRBV10-3 to TRBJ2-5; maybe TRBD1 (6 bases). Germline V CDR1 and CDR2: ENHRY, SYGVKD. There are 14 residues in the CDR3. V was shortened by 5 bases and J by 3 bases, with 13 bases between the two germline ends. CDR3 amino acids: CAISQGQGEETQYF. CDR3 in DNA: TGTGCCATCAGTCAGGGGCAGGGCGAAGAGACCCAGTACTTC.

The gene calls are TRBV27 and TRBJ1-2; D might be TRBD1 (5 bases). Germline V lookup: CDR1 MNHEY, CDR2 SMNVEV (reference sequence). This CDR3 is 16 amino acids long. V gave up 6 bases and J gave up 5 bases, with 22 bases separating them. CDR3 bases: TGTGCCAGCAGCCGATCGGCGGGGGAGGGGAGGTATGGCTACACCTTC. Translated, it gives CASSRSAGEGRYGYTF.

This clone was recorded once. The V and J genes are TRBV15 and TRBJ2-5; D not certain. The CDR3 is 15 residues long. The germline V gene encodes CDR1 LNHNV and CDR2 YYDKDF (reference sequence). Trimming pared 0 bases from V and 1 base from J, leaving 9 bases between. The CDR3 sequence: CATSRDPATQETQYF. The CDR3 nucleotides read TGTGCCACCAGCAGAGATCCGGCAACCCAAGAGACCCAGTACTTC.

The chain links TRBV20-1 to TRBJ2-1, with no clear D. Germline CDR1 and CDR2: DFQATT and SNEGSKA (reference sequence). CDR3 size: 15 residues. V was clipped by 3 bases and J by 0 bases, with 12 bases between them. CDR3 in amino acids: CSASAGRSSYNEQFF. In nucleotides, the CDR3 is TGCAGTGCTAGTGCCGGTCGAAGCTCCTACAATGAGCAGTTCTTC.

This sequence joins TRBV5-1 and TRBJ2-7; 10 nucleotides match TRBD2. The germline gives CDR1 SGHRS, CDR2 YFSETQ. V shed 2 bases, J shed 2 bases, and the junction held 4 bases outside the gene matches. The CDR3 totals 15 residues. The CDR3 here is CASSFGLAVTYEQYF. In DNA, the CDR3 is TGCGCCAGCAGCTTCGGACTAGCGGTTACCTACGAGCAGTACTTC.

This chain joins TRBV27 and TRBJ2-1; D ambiguous. The V end was cut by 6 bases, the J end by 6 bases, with 15 bases between. The germline gives CDR1 MNHEY, CDR2 SMNVEV (reference sequence). The CDR3 spans 14 residues. The CDR3 reads CASSRGTSFNEQFF. The CDR3 coding sequence is TGTGCCAGCAGCCGTGGAACTTCGTTCAATGAGCAGTTCTTC.

The genes are TRBV28 and TRBJ1-5, with D uncertain. The CDR3 is 11 amino acids. Trimming took 6 bases from V and 9 from J, leaving 9 bases between them. The germline gives CDR1 MDHEN, CDR2 SYDVKM. DNA for the CDR3: TGTGCCAGCAGATCAGACGGGCCCCAGCATTTT. Protein: CASRSDGPQHF. Full variable domain (outside the CDR3, taken from reference TRBV28 and TRBJ1-5): DVKVTQSSRYLVKRTGEKVFLECVQDMDHENMFWYRQDPGLGLRLIYFSYDVKMKEKGDIPEGYSVSREKKERFSLILESASTNQTSMYLCASRSDGPQHFGDGTRLSIL.

The chain has TRBV10-3 and TRBJ2-6; D gene unclear. The V end was cut by 3 bases, the J end by 0 bases, with 9 bases between. This CDR3 spans 16 amino acids. Germline loops: CDR1 ENHRY, CDR2 SYGVKD. CDR3 DNA sequence: TGTGCCATCAGTGAAGGACGGACCTCTGGGGCCAACGTCCTGACTTTC. As protein: CAISEGRTSGANVLTF.

The chain uses TRBV9 and TRBJ1-1; D is unclear. Per germline, CDR1 SGDLS and CDR2 YYNGEE. The germline V and J ends were trimmed by 0 bases and 0 bases, with 6 bases remaining between them. CDR3 size: 14 residues. For the CDR3, the DNA is TGTGCCAGCAGCGTAGGGGAGGTGAACACTGAAGCTTTCTTT. This translates into CASSVGEVNTEAFF.

The V call is TRBV5-1, the J call TRBJ2-5; D perhaps matches TRBD2 (6 bases). The CDR3 length is 14 residues. Trimming removed 4 bases from V and 1 base from J, with 11 bases in between. The V gene's germline CDR1 is SGHRS and CDR2 YFSETQ. The CDR3 reads CASSATSTQETQYF. Here the CDR3 DNA reads TGCGCCAGCAGCGCGACTAGTACCCAAGAGACCCAGTACTTC.

This clone appeared a single time. The CDR3 DNA is TGTGCCAGCAGCCAAGAACTTAGGGGCACAGATACGCAGTATTTT. It specifies CASSQELRGTDTQYF. The chain uses TRBV3-1 (or the pseudogene TRBV3-2) and TRBJ2-3; D gene unclear. The CDR3 runs to 15 residues. Germline V gene lookup returns CDR1 LGHDT and CDR2 YNNKEL (reference sequence). Trimming left V 0 bases short and J 1 base short, with 8 bases between.